This T cell receptor (beta chain) was captured by sequencing in a study of blood T cell repertoires in COVID-19. Study-wide context: Samples taken during acute and convalescent COVID-19 were collected in the United States, Italy and Spain. PBMCs, B-cell-depleted T cells, or T cells provided the cDNA or gDNA that made up the material.

The method was immunoSEQ multiplex PCR; TCRdb's version includes in-frame clones alone and lacks a portion of them. The sample lists about 92,000 clones; approximately 88% were seen once. Patients at the Seattle site were enrolled during active infection and followed longitudinally. Germline V CDR1 and CDR2: ENHRY, SYGVKD. The CDR3 has 16 amino acids. V lost 4 bases and J lost 2; bases outside the gene matches: 7. This sequence originates from an older woman with COVID-19, enrolled during active disease. This rearrangement joins TRBV10-3 to TRBJ2-1, with 8 bases identical to TRBD2. Material: peripheral blood. CDR3 nucleotide sequence: TGTGCCATCAGTGTGAGGGCGGGGGGTCCCTACAATGAGCAGTTCTTC. The encoded protein is CAISVRAGGPYNEQFF.